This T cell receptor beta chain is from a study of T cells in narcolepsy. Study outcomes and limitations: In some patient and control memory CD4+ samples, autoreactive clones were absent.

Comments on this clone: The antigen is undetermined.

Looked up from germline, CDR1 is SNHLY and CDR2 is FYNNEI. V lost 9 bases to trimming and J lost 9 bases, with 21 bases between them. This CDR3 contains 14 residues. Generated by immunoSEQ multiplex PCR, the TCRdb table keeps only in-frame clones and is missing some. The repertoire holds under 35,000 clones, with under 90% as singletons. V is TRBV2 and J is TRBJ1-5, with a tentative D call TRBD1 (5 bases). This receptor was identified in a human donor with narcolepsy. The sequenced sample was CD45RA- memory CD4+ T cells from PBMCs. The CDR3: CASWDPLAPRPQHF. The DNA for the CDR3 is TGTGCCAGTTGGGACCCTCTCGCCCCACGGCCCCAGCATTTT. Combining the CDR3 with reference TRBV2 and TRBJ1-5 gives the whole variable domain EPEVTQTPSHQVTQMGQEVILRCVPISNHLYFYWYRQILGQKVEFLVSFYNNEISEKSEIFDDQFSVERPDGSNFTLKIRSTKLEDSAMYFCASWDPLAPRPQHFGDGTRLSIL.